This T cell receptor beta chain was identified in a study of T cell changes during pregnancy in multiple sclerosis. Here immunoSEQ multiplex PCR was the method, and the copy in TCRdb shows in-frame clones only, minus some. The repertoire holds around 12,000 clones, with around 88% as singletons. CDR1 and CDR2 from the germline V gene are SGHRS and YFSETQ. Trimming cost V 4 bases and J 8 bases, with 21 bases left between them. This CDR3 contains 15 residues. The clonotype was recovered from a female donor in good health, enrolled as a control in a pregnancy study. This chain uses TRBV5-1 with TRBJ1-1, with TRBD1 as a possible D gene (6 bases). The source was CD8+ T cells from peripheral blood mononuclear cells, collected in the second trimester of pregnancy. CDR3 in amino acids: CASSPESPGQWEAFF. DNA of the CDR3: TGCGCCAGCAGCCCCGAAAGCCCGGGACAATGGGAAGCTTTCTTT.